The 21 T cell receptor beta chains listed next were all sequenced from one sample in a study of cytomegalovirus exposure and HLA in healthy donors. With 60 Vbeta and 13 Jbeta primers, the PCR was carried out. Assay used: immunoSEQ multiplex PCR; TCRdb lists only in-frame clones, some missing. The repertoire holds 150,000 or so clones, with roughly four fifths as singletons. Sequencing input: PBMCs. The receptors were sampled from a woman in her 40s in good health and CMV-seronegative.

The rearrangement joins TRBV5-1 to TRBJ2-5; 7 nucleotides agree with TRBD1. V was clipped by 0 bases and J by 4 bases; unmatched bases: 9. This CDR3 contains 16 residues. In germline, CDR1 is SGHRS, CDR2 YFSETQ. The CDR3 coding sequence is TGCGCCAGCAGCTTGGGTGACAGGGTTTTCCGAGAGACCCAGTACTTC. Its translation: CASSLGDRVFRETQYF. Variable domain in full (rest from reference TRBV5-1 and TRBJ2-5): KAGVTQTPRYLIKTRGQQVTLSCSPISGHRSVSWYQQTPGQGLQFLFEYFSETQRNKGNFPGRFSGRQFSNSRSEMNVSTLELGDSALYLCASSLGDRVFRETQYFGPGTRLLVL.

The V gene is TRBV28, the J gene TRBJ1-5, with unresolved D. The CDR3 has 16 amino acids. V gave up 2 bases and J gave up 0 bases, with 11 bases separating them. Germline loops: CDR1 MDHEN, CDR2 SYDVKM. The chain's CDR3 is CASSLVSFDSNQPQHF. In DNA, the CDR3 is TGTGCCAGCAGTTTAGTGAGTTTTGATAGCAATCAGCCCCAGCATTTT.

This chain links TRBV7-2 with TRBJ2-3; D ambiguous. The CDR3 sequence is 13 residues long. Trimming cost V 2 bases and J 6 bases, with 9 bases left between them. Per the germline V gene, CDR1 is SGHTA and CDR2 is FQGNSA. The CDR3 bases are TGTGCCAGCAGCTTAAGTATCCGGGATACGCAGTATTTT. This gives the protein CASSLSIRDTQYF.

This chain links TRBV7-9 with TRBJ1-4; 9 nucleotides align to TRBD1. The germline gives CDR1 SEHNR, CDR2 FQNEAQ (reference sequence). There are 13 residues in the CDR3. Trimming took 5 bases from V and 8 from J; bases not matched to a gene: 3. The CDR3 spells CASSRTGDEKLFF. DNA of the CDR3: TGTGCCAGCAGCCGGACAGGGGACGAAAAACTGTTTTTT.

The chain has TRBV5-1 and TRBJ1-1; 8 bases align to TRBD1. The CDR3 is 15 residues long. Germline trimming cut 5 bases from V and 0 bases from J; bases unmatched to any gene: 6. Germline V gene lookup returns CDR1 SGHRS and CDR2 YFSETQ. CDR3 DNA: TGCGCCAGCAGTGGGCAGGGGGCCATGAACACTGAAGCTTTCTTT. Protein sequence: CASSGQGAMNTEAFF. Based on the CDR3 plus reference TRBV5-1 and TRBJ1-1, the full variable domain is KAGVTQTPRYLIKTRGQQVTLSCSPISGHRSVSWYQQTPGQGLQFLFEYFSETQRNKGNFPGRFSGRQFSNSRSEMNVSTLELGDSALYLCASSGQGAMNTEAFFGQGTRLTVV.

The J gene is TRBJ2-1, the V gene TRBV9; D remains ambiguous. CDR1 is SGDLS and CDR2 is YYNGEE in the germline V gene. The V end lost 2 bases, the J end lost 8 bases, and 11 bases lay between the germline ends. The CDR3 is 13 amino acids. Written as DNA, the CDR3 is TGTGCCAGCAGCGTTGGGTCGGGTGATGAGCAGTTCTTC. This codes for CASSVGSGDEQFF. Drawing the rest from reference TRBV9 and TRBJ2-1, the complete variable domain is DSGVTQTPKHLITATGQRVTLRCSPRSGDLSVYWYQQSLDQGLQFLIQYYNGEERAKGNILERFSAQQFPDLHSELNLSSLELGDSALYFCASSVGSGDEQFFGPGTRLTVL.

CDR3 DNA: TGCGCCACCTCCCGGGACAGGGGGCAAGATGGCTACACCTTC. It yields the protein CATSRDRGQDGYTF. V gene TRBV4-3 combines with J gene TRBJ1-2; 12 nucleotides line up with TRBD1. The V gene's germline CDR1 is LGHNA and CDR2 YSLEER. The CDR3 length is 14 residues. Germline trimming cut 10 bases from V and 6 bases from J; bases unmatched to any gene: 9.

The genes are TRBV4-3 and TRBJ1-4; 7 bases align to TRBD1. There are 17 residues in the CDR3. CDR1 is LGHNA and CDR2 is YSLEER in the germline V gene. The ends lost 0 bases at V and 8 bases at J; junction bases unmatched: 12. The CDR3 loop reads CASSQDRLQGVGEKLFF. For the CDR3, the DNA is TGCGCCAGCAGCCAAGATCGGCTCCAGGGGGTCGGAGAAAAACTGTTTTTT.

This clone was detected once. The chain uses TRBV7-2 and TRBJ2-7, with D perhaps TRBD2 (6 bases). Looked up from germline, CDR1 is SGHTA and CDR2 is FQGNSA. The CDR3 length is 14 residues. The ends were cut back, 5 bases at V and 4 bases at J, with 15 bases in the middle. DNA of the CDR3: TGTGCCAGCAGCCCCGGAGGGTTGGGGTACGAGCAGTACTTC. Its protein is CASSPGGLGYEQYF.

In this sample, this clone turned up a few times. V usage is TRBV7-9 and J usage is TRBJ2-1; the D gene is possibly TRBD2 (6 bases). This CDR3 comprises 13 residues. The germline V and J ends were trimmed by 0 bases and 13 bases, with 13 bases remaining between them. Per germline, CDR1 SEHNR and CDR2 FQNEAQ (reference sequence). The CDR3 spells CASSLAGGGPQFF. The CDR3 DNA reads as TGTGCCAGCAGCTTAGCTGGGGGAGGACCCCAGTTCTTC.

This sequence joins TRBV27 and TRBJ1-1; D remains unclear. Germline V gene data show CDR1 as MNHEY and CDR2 as SMNVEV (reference sequence). V was clipped by 4 bases and J by 1 base, with 7 bases between them. The CDR3 contains 13 residues. The CDR3 sequence: CASSSFRNTEAFF. DNA for the CDR3: TGTGCCAGCAGTTCTTTCCGGAACACTGAAGCTTTCTTT.

The rearrangement links TRBV19 to TRBJ2-3, with D tentatively TRBD1 (6 bases). Between the trimmed V and J ends, which lost 5 bases and 0 bases, there was a span of 12 bases. Germline CDR1 and CDR2: LNHDA and SQIVND (reference sequence). The CDR3 runs 15 residues. This CDR3 is CASSWAGASTDTQYF. The CDR3 nucleotides read TGTGCCAGTAGTTGGGCAGGGGCTAGCACAGATACGCAGTATTTT. Supplemented by reference TRBV19 and TRBJ2-3, the full variable domain reads DGGITQSPKYLFRKEGQNVTLSCEQNLNHDAMYWYRQDPGQGLRLIYYSQIVNDFQKGDIAEGYSVSREKKESFPLTVTSAQKNPTAFYLCASSWAGASTDTQYFGPGTRLTVL.

The chain has TRBV6-5 and TRBJ2-7, with D perhaps TRBD2 (5 bases). The germline V gene encodes CDR1 MNHEY and CDR2 SVGAGI. V was shortened by 4 bases and J by 3 bases, with 13 bases between the two germline ends. CDR3 length: 14 amino acids. The CDR3 region is CASSSPGLLYEQYF. The CDR3 nucleotides read TGTGCCAGCAGTTCACCCGGACTGCTCTACGAGCAGTACTTC.

This chain connects TRBV29-1 to TRBJ2-5; D remains unclear. There are 12 residues in the CDR3. V was clipped by 3 bases and J by 4 bases, with 9 bases between them. Looked up from germline, CDR1 is SQVTM and CDR2 is ANQGSEA. The CDR3 is CSVESGVETQYF. The CDR3 region has the DNA TGCAGCGTTGAGTCTGGAGTAGAGACCCAGTACTTC.

This clone was observed a single time. The V gene is TRBV4-3, the J gene TRBJ2-7; 9 bases align to TRBD2. The V segment lost 0 bases and the J segment 3 bases; nucleotides outside the gene matches: 9. Germline loops: CDR1 LGHNA, CDR2 YSLEER. CDR3 length: 17 residues. The CDR3 nucleotides read TGCGCCAGCAGCCAAGAATTAGCGGGAGACGGAGGCTACGAGCAGTACTTC. Encoded protein: CASSQELAGDGGYEQYF.

The rearrangement links TRBV28 to TRBJ1-2; 7 nucleotides agree with TRBD1. Trimming removed 5 bases from V and 1 base from J; junction bases left unmatched: 13. Germline lookup yields CDR1 MDHEN and CDR2 SYDVKM. This CDR3 is built from 17 residues. The CDR3 DNA follows: TGTGCCAGCAGTATCGCGGGAGGGACAGCATTTAACTATGGCTACACCTTC. It encodes CASSIAGGTAFNYGYTF.

As DNA, the CDR3 is TGTGCCAGCAGCTCGACAGGCTCTGGAAACACCATATATTTT. Its translation is CASSSTGSGNTIYF. The chain employs TRBV11-1 and TRBJ1-3, with D possibly TRBD1 on 6 matching bases. The germline gives CDR1 SGHAT, CDR2 FQDESV (reference sequence). The CDR3 is 14 residues long. The V and J ends lost 4 bases and 0 bases respectively, with 7 bases between them. The full variable domain, rest sourced from reference TRBV11-1 and TRBJ1-3, is EAEVAQSPRYKITEKSQAVAFWCDPISGHATLYWYRQILGQGPELLVQFQDESVVDDSQLPKDRFSAERLKGVDSTLKIQPAELGDSAMYLCASSSTGSGNTIYFGEGSWLTVV.

The chain joins TRBV7-9 to TRBJ2-7; D possibly corresponds to TRBD2 (6 bases). The ends were cut back, 5 bases at V and 2 bases at J, with 13 bases in the middle. CDR1 is SEHNR, CDR2 FQNEAQ, per germline (reference sequence). This CDR3 contains 14 residues. The CDR3 sequence: CASSPDSGPYEQYF. The CDR3 DNA is TGTGCCAGCAGCCCAGATAGCGGTCCCTACGAGCAGTACTTC.

The chain combines TRBV5-1 with TRBJ2-7; weak D call: TRBD2 (6 bases). Germline CDR1 reads SGHRS; CDR2 reads YFSETQ. V was pared by 2 bases and J by 6 bases, with 12 bases between. The CDR3 is 13 residues long. The DNA for the CDR3 is TGCGCCAGCAGCTTTTCTAGCGTTGGCGAGCAGTACTTC. Amino acids: CASSFSSVGEQYF. The entire variable domain, with the rest obtained from reference TRBV5-1 and TRBJ2-7, is as follows: KAGVTQTPRYLIKTRGQQVTLSCSPISGHRSVSWYQQTPGQGLQFLFEYFSETQRNKGNFPGRFSGRQFSNSRSEMNVSTLELGDSALYLCASSFSSVGEQYFGPGTRLTVT.

V gene TRBV7-9 combines with J gene TRBJ2-7, with 11 bases fitting TRBD2. Trimming cost V 5 bases and J 2 bases; bases outside gene matches: 2. This CDR3 spans 14 amino acids. From germline, CDR1 is SEHNR and CDR2 FQNEAQ (reference sequence). CDR3 region: CASSPSGGTYEQYF. CDR3 nucleotides: TGTGCCAGCAGCCCTAGCGGGGGGACCTACGAGCAGTACTTC.

The chain links TRBV4-3 to TRBJ2-1, with a tentative D call TRBD2 (5 bases). In germline, CDR1 is LGHNA, CDR2 YSLEER. This CDR3 region has 16 residues. The germline V and J ends were trimmed by 1 base and 8 bases, with 18 bases remaining between them. CDR3 sequence: CASSQVGVTGYDEQFF. The CDR3 DNA sequence: TGCGCCAGCAGCCAAGTCGGGGTTACGGGGTATGATGAGCAGTTCTTC.